This is a list of T cell receptor beta chains from one sample in a study of glioma-infiltrating T cells. One entry per CDR3 protein results from TCRdb running MiXCR on the multiplex PCR reads. The sample has 90,000 to 100,000 distinct CDR3 sequences, roughly 40% seen once; the top ten hold under 40%. Sequencing used glioma tissue, nonneoplastic brain tissue, or PBMCs (not recorded which). Receptors were obtained from a human donor with low-grade glioma or glioblastoma, undergoing nonglioma brain surgery, or in good health (not recorded which). Both conserved end residues are part of each CDR3. The D gene is left open where the match is weak. Clone size, where shown, is once, few, many, or a class for clones that have expanded.

V,J,D,size,CDR3,DNA
TRBV15,TRBJ2-7,TRBD1,many,CATSLSGTGGDEQYF,TGTGCCACCAGCCTATCCGGGACAGGGGGAGACGAGCAGTACTTC
TRBV7-6,TRBJ2-5,TRBD1,many,CASGTGTGGRETQYF,TGTGCCAGCGGGACCGGGACAGGGGGCCGAGAGACCCAGTACTTC
TRBV6-1,TRBJ2-3,NA,many,CASSAITGSLTDTQYF,TGTGCCAGCAGTGCAATTACCGGGTCTCTCACAGATACGCAGTATTTT
TRBV27,TRBJ1-6,TRBD1,many,CASSLGTVGNSPLHF,TGTGCCAGCAGTTTGGGGACAGTCGGGAATTCACCCCTCCACTTT
TRBV5-4,TRBJ2-2,NA,NA,CASSPPGHTNTGELFF,TGTGCCAGCAGCCCCCCGGGACACACGAACACCGGGGAGCTGTTTTTT
TRBV7-2,TRBJ2-7,NA,many,CASTRVRGSTYEQYF,TGTGCCAGCACTCGCGTTCGGGGGAGTACCTACGAGCAGTACTTC
TRBV6-2/TRBV6-3,TRBJ2-7,NA,many,CASSYSAWSEQYF,TGTGCCAGCAGTTATTCCGCATGGTCCGAGCAGTACTTC
TRBV29-1,TRBJ2-1,TRBD2,many,CSVELAGAAEQFF,TGCAGCGTTGAACTAGCGGGAGCTGCTGAGCAGTTCTTC
TRBV11-3,TRBJ2-1,TRBD2,many,CASSQGLAGGINEQFF,TGTGCCAGCAGCCAGGGACTAGCGGGAGGGATAAATGAGCAGTTCTTC
TRBV7-9,TRBJ1-1,NA,many,CASSLTGAEAFF,TGTGCCAGCAGCCTAACTGGGGCTGAAGCTTTCTTT
TRBV20-1,TRBJ1-5,NA,many,CSAIISSNQPQHF,TGCAGTGCCATAATATCGAGCAATCAGCCCCAGCATTTT
TRBV4-1,TRBJ2-7,NA,many,CASSLLQGVMHEQYF,TGCGCCAGCAGCCTTCTGCAGGGCGTCATGCACGAGCAGTACTTC
TRBV5-5,TRBJ1-1,NA,many,CASSKRWDLMNTEAFF,TGTGCCAGCAGCAAAAGATGGGACCTCATGAACACTGAAGCTTTCTTT
TRBV28,TRBJ1-5,NA,NA,CASRLWSGRNQPQHF,TGTGCCAGCAGGTTATGGAGCGGGAGGAATCAGCCCCAGCATTTT
TRBV27,TRBJ2-7,TRBD2,many,CASSLSLAGGSEQYF,TGTGCCAGCAGTTTATCACTAGCGGGGGGGTCCGAGCAGTACTTC
TRBV28,TRBJ1-1,NA,NA,CGRRTTEAFF,TGTGGCAGACGGACAACAGAAGCTTTCTTT
TRBV12-3/TRBV12-4,TRBJ1-2,TRBD1,many,CASSPGQGNYGYTF,TGTGCCAGCAGCCCGGGACAGGGAAACTATGGCTACACCTTC
TRBV29-1,TRBJ2-3,NA,many,CSVDRADTQYF,TGCAGCGTTGACCGCGCAGATACGCAGTATTTT
TRBV27,TRBJ2-2,NA,many,CASSPGTYSTGELFF,TGTGCCAGCAGTCCCGGGACATATAGCACCGGGGAGCTGTTTTTT
TRBV20-1,TRBJ2-1,TRBD2,NA,CSGKRSGDQEFF,TGCAGTGGCAAAAGGAGCGGGGACCAAGAGTTCTTC
TRBV7-9,TRBJ2-1,NA,NA,CASSLMSWTAYNEQFF,TGTGCCAGCAGCTTAATGTCGTGGACAGCCTACAATGAGCAGTTCTTC
TRBV11-3,TRBJ2-2,TRBD2,many,CASSERRLAETGELFF,TGTGCCAGCAGCGAACGTCGGCTAGCGGAGACCGGGGAGCTGTTTTTT
TRBV5-1,TRBJ2-5,TRBD2,NA,CASSRLVLSGTLDWGRSQESQYF,TGCGCCAGCAGCCGCCTTGTGCTTAGCGGGACACTCGACTGGGGGCGGTCACAAGAGTCCCAGTACTTC
TRBV12-3/TRBV12-4,TRBJ2-7,TRBD2,NA,CASSLASGRTEQYF,TGTGCCAGCAGCTTAGCTAGCGGGAGGACCGAGCAGTACTTC
TRBV20-1,TRBJ1-1,NA,NA,CSAADRGRSTEAFF,TGCAGTGCCGCAGACCGGGGGAGGAGCACTGAGGCTTTCTTT
TRBV2,TRBJ1-5,NA,many,CASRDSYSNQPQHF,TGTGCCTCCCGTGACAGCTATAGCAATCAGCCCCAGCATTTT
TRBV6-2/TRBV6-3,TRBJ2-5,NA,NA,CASSYNTETQHF,TGTGCCAGCAGTTATAACACGGAGACCCAGCACTTC
TRBV15,TRBJ2-3,NA,NA,CATTPVAGSRLTQYF,TGTGCCACCACTCCCGTGGCGGGGTCGAGACTTACGCAGTATTTT
TRBV29-1,TRBJ2-3,NA,many,CSVRVGHGSTDTQYF,TGCAGCGTAAGAGTGGGGCACGGTTCCACAGATACGCAGTATTTT
TRBV7-2,TRBJ1-1,TRBD1,many,CASSRYQTGTAEAFF,TGTGCCAGCAGCCGTTACCAGACAGGGACGGCTGAAGCTTTCTTT
TRBV28,TRBJ1-1,NA,NA,CASARSAGNTEAFF,TGTGCCAGCGCCCGCTCCGCGGGGAACACTGAAGCTTTCTTT
TRBV6-2/TRBV6-3,TRBJ1-5,TRBD1,once,CASSLSPRDRPNKPQHF,TGTGCCAGCAGTTTGAGCCCCCGGGACAGACCCAATAAGCCCCAGCATTTT
TRBV11-1,TRBJ2-7,TRBD2,many,CASSSSGTSDEQYF,TGTGCCAGCAGCTCGAGCGGGACTAGCGACGAGCAGTACTTC
TRBV5-1,TRBJ2-1,TRBD1,many,CASRRQGSNEQFF,TGCGCCAGCAGAAGACAGGGTAGTAATGAGCAGTTCTTC
TRBV19,TRBJ1-1,NA,NA,CASNAGYTEALF,TGTGCCAGTAATGCAGGCTACACTGAAGCTCTCTTT
TRBV27,TRBJ2-3,NA,once,CASSTDGRGTDTQYF,TGTGCCAGCAGTACGGACGGGAGAGGGACAGATACGCAGTATTTT
TRBV7-6,TRBJ2-7,NA,many,CASSPTPMGDTPYEQYF,TGTGCCAGCAGCCCCACCCCGATGGGGGATACTCCCTACGAGCAGTACTTC